A single sample is the source of the 27 T cell receptor beta chains below, sequenced in a study of cytomegalovirus exposure and HLA in healthy donors. PCR used 60 Vbeta primers and 13 Jbeta primers. TCRdb's table, derived via immunoSEQ multiplex PCR, lists solely in-frame clones and lacks some. The table has 100,000 to 150,000 clones, 78% seen once. The specimen was PBMCs. These TCRs come from a man aged 25 to 40 in good health and CMV-seropositive.

The chain employs TRBV6-5 and TRBJ2-3, with TRBD1 identical over 10 bases. Germline-derived CDR1 and CDR2 are MNHEY and SVGAGI. The CDR3 is made up of 16 amino acids. V lost 0 bases to trimming and J lost 6 bases; unmatched junction nucleotides: 6. CDR3 region: CASSYSGQGIGDTQYF. The CDR3 DNA reads TGTGCCAGCAGTTACTCGGGACAGGGGATTGGTGATACGCAGTATTTT.

This clone turned up a few times. This chain links TRBV4-2 with TRBJ2-1, with 16 bases that match TRBD2. Germline CDR1 is LGHNA and CDR2 is YNFKEQ. V gave up 0 bases and J gave up 7 bases; unmatched junction bases: 3. This CDR3 is 17 amino acids long. The CDR3 is CASSQELGLAGGNEQFF. The CDR3 DNA reads as TGTGCCAGCAGCCAAGAATTGGGACTAGCGGGGGGGAATGAGCAGTTCTTC.

The gene calls are TRBV2 and TRBJ1-2; the match to TRBD1 covers 8 bases. The trim removed 6 bases at V and 10 bases at J, leaving 7 bases unmatched. In germline, CDR1 is SNHLY, CDR2 FYNNEI. The CDR3 has 12 amino acids. The CDR3 protein is CASSWTGKDYTF. The CDR3 coding sequence is TGTGCCAGCAGCTGGACAGGGAAAGACTACACCTTC.

This clone was counted between two and nine times. The chain uses TRBV7-9 and TRBJ2-3; TRBD2 matches 9 bases. The length of the CDR3 is 14 residues. Germline CDR1 SEHNR, CDR2 FQNEAQ (reference sequence). Trimming at V came to 7 bases and at J to 5 bases, leaving 7 bases not matched to a gene. In nucleotides, the CDR3 is TGTGCCAGCACGAGCGGGAGGACGAGAGATACGCAGTATTTT. This sequence encodes CASTSGRTRDTQYF.

The chain combines TRBV15 with TRBJ1-5, with 8 positions matching TRBD1. V shed 0 bases, J shed 13 bases, and the junction held 14 bases outside the gene matches. There are 16 residues in the CDR3. Germline-derived CDR1 and CDR2 are LNHNV and YYDKDF (reference sequence). CDR3 sequence reads: CATSREGAGGTLGQHF. The CDR3 bases are TGTGCCACCAGCAGAGAGGGGGCAGGGGGCACTCTGGGACAGCATTTT.

The chain couples TRBV6-5 to TRBJ2-7; D is possibly TRBD1 (6 bases). CDR3 length equals 15 residues. Germline CDR1 and CDR2: MNHEY and SVGAGI. Trimming pared 2 bases from V and 3 bases from J, leaving 14 bases between. The CDR3 reads CASSYQPVTGYEQYF. The CDR3 DNA follows: TGTGCCAGCAGTTACCAGCCGGTGACAGGCTACGAGCAGTACTTC.

This clone was counted once. The chain is built from TRBV5-1 and TRBJ2-1; 7 bases line up with TRBD2. Trimming took 5 bases from V and 0 from J; bases not matched to a gene: 11. This CDR3 contains 17 residues. Germline CDR1 and CDR2: SGHRS and YFSETQ. The CDR3 region is CASRYSSGISSYNEQFF. The CDR3 region has the DNA TGCGCCAGCAGATACTCTAGCGGAATAAGCTCCTACAATGAGCAGTTCTTC.

V usage is TRBV4-3 and J usage is TRBJ2-7; TRBD1 is a possible D gene (5 bases). V was cut by 0 bases and J by 4 bases, with 10 bases left in between. CDR1 and CDR2 from the germline V gene are LGHNA and YSLEER. The CDR3 has 14 residues. The CDR3 protein is CASSQDLRGYEQYF. CDR3 coding DNA: TGCGCCAGCAGCCAAGATCTAAGGGGATACGAGCAGTACTTC.

On this clone itself: The junction shows a germline mismatch at one end, possibly a read error. V gene TRBV2 combines with J gene TRBJ1-2; 11 bases agree with TRBD1. Germline CDR1 reads SNHLY; CDR2 reads FYNNEI. CDR3 length equals 13 residues. CDR3 nucleotides: TGCGCCAGCAGCGGACAGGGGGCGAAGGGCTACACCTTC. Translating it yields CASSGQGAKGYTF.

The CDR3 coding sequence is TGTGCCATCAGCGGACAGGGCAGTGAAAAACTGTTTTTT. It is translated as CAISGQGSEKLFF. This sequence joins TRBV10-3 and TRBJ1-4, with TRBD1 matching over 8 bases. With V trimmed by 6 bases and J by 7 bases, 4 bases remained unmatched. Germline values: CDR1 ENHRY, CDR2 SYGVKD. CDR3 length equals 13 residues.

This clone turned up a few times. V is TRBV1 and J is TRBJ1-4; TRBD1, as called in the table, went unchecked against the DNA. TRBV1 is classified as a pseudogene. The CDR3 is made up of 16 amino acids. CDR3 in amino acids: CTSSQDPQGQNEKLFF. The DNA for the CDR3 is TGCACCAGCAGCCAAGACCCACAGGGACAGAATGAAAAACTGTTTTTT.

The chain joins TRBV4-1 to TRBJ2-7, with 7 bases aligning to TRBD1. Germline trimming cut 4 bases from V and 12 bases from J; bases unmatched to any gene: 15. The V gene's germline CDR1 is MGHRA and CDR2 YSYEKL. The CDR3 is made up of 14 amino acids. In DNA, the CDR3 is TGCGCCAGCAGCCCGGCGGGCATCCAGGGGGAGATGTACTTC. It translates to CASSPAGIQGEMYF.

J is TRBJ2-7 and V is TRBV7-9; 11 positions match TRBD2. This CDR3 is built from 16 residues. V was clipped by 4 bases and J by 3 bases; unmatched bases: 8. From germline, CDR1 is SEHNR and CDR2 FQNEAQ (reference sequence). CDR3 loop: CASSSTGTSGLYEQYF. CDR3 sequence (DNA): TGTGCCAGCAGCTCCACCGGGACTAGCGGCCTCTACGAGCAGTACTTC. The full variable domain, with the rest looked up from reference TRBV7-9 and TRBJ2-7, is DTGVSQNPRHKITKRGQNVTFRCDPISEHNRLYWYRQTLGQGPEFLTYFQNEAQLEKSRLLSDRFSAERPKGSFSTLEIQRTEQGDSAMYLCASSSTGTSGLYEQYFGPGTRLTVT.

The chain joins TRBV7-2 to TRBJ2-7; perhaps TRBD1 as D (8 bases). Trimming cost V 1 base and J 2 bases, with 12 bases left between them. CDR3 size: 15 residues. Germline CDR1 is SGHTA and CDR2 is FQGNSA. CDR3 sequence: CASSLGTGGAYEQYF. CDR3 DNA: TGTGCCAGCAGCTTAGGTACAGGGGGGGCCTACGAGCAGTACTTC.

The chain joins TRBV29-1 to TRBJ1-2; 8 positions match TRBD1. This CDR3 has 14 residues. The V segment lost 6 bases and the J segment 5 bases; nucleotides outside the gene matches: 11. Looked up from germline, CDR1 is SQVTM and CDR2 is ANQGSEA. The CDR3 loop is CSVPPTGAYYGYTF. CDR3 DNA: TGCAGCGTCCCACCGACAGGGGCTTATTATGGCTACACCTTC.

This chain links TRBV28 with TRBJ2-7; 10 bases agree with TRBD1. Trimming at V came to 6 bases and at J to 4 bases, leaving 9 bases not matched to a gene. The CDR3 runs 15 residues. Germline loops: CDR1 MDHEN, CDR2 SYDVKM. CDR3 sequence: CASRRKRDRGYEQYF. The CDR3 DNA is TGTGCCAGCAGGCGGAAAAGGGACAGGGGATACGAGCAGTACTTC. Using reference TRBV28 and TRBJ2-7 for the parts outside the CDR3, the full variable domain is DVKVTQSSRYLVKRTGEKVFLECVQDMDHENMFWYRQDPGLGLRLIYFSYDVKMKEKGDIPEGYSVSREKKERFSLILESASTNQTSMYLCASRRKRDRGYEQYFGPGTRLTVT.

The CDR3 DNA reads TGTGCCAGCAGCTCCTCCGCGGGAGGGCCAATAGATACGCAGTATTTT. Translated: CASSSSAGGPIDTQYF. The chain is built from TRBV7-6 and TRBJ2-3, with 9 bases that match TRBD2. V lost 4 bases, J lost 5 bases, and 10 bases stayed unmatched. Germline V gene lookup returns CDR1 SGHVS and CDR2 FNYEAQ. CDR3 length: 16 residues.

The genes are TRBV7-2 and TRBJ2-3; no clear D gene. Germline V gene sequence: CDR1 SGHTA, CDR2 FQGNSA. The CDR3 extends over 16 amino acids. Trimming shortened V by 2 bases and J by 4 bases, and 16 bases separated the two germline ends. CDR3 sequence: CASSLSAGSRADTQYF. DNA of the CDR3: TGTGCCAGCAGCTTAAGCGCTGGCTCACGCGCAGATACGCAGTATTTT.

The count of this clone is one. This rearrangement joins TRBV10-1 to TRBJ2-7; D ambiguous. This CDR3 is 13 amino acids long. Germline values: CDR1 WNHNN, CDR2 SYGVQD (reference sequence). Trimming shortened V by 3 bases and J by 1 base, and 7 bases separated the two germline ends. The CDR3 sequence is CASSDTLSYEQYF. Here the CDR3 DNA reads TGCGCCAGCAGTGACACATTATCCTACGAGCAGTACTTC.

V and J are TRBV28 and TRBJ2-3, with 7 bases fitting TRBD2. In germline, CDR1 is MDHEN, CDR2 SYDVKM. The V and J ends lost 3 bases and 0 bases, in that order; junction bases with no gene match: 9. The CDR3 contains 17 residues. The CDR3, as DNA: TGTGCCAGCAGTTTTCGCACTGGGAGGGATAGCACAGATACGCAGTATTTT. The encoded protein is CASSFRTGRDSTDTQYF.

V usage is TRBV7-9 and J usage is TRBJ2-1; D is unclear. Germline assignment: CDR1 SEHNR and CDR2 FQNEAQ (reference sequence). The CDR3 covers 14 residues. Trimming removed 2 bases from V and 6 bases from J, with 11 bases in between. DNA for the CDR3: TGTGCCAGCAGCTTAAGTCCCCGAGGCAATGAGCAGTTCTTC. Protein: CASSLSPRGNEQFF.

This chain connects TRBV7-9 to TRBJ1-2, with 7 bases identical to TRBD1. This CDR3 comprises 15 residues. Germline trimming cut 4 bases from V and 1 base from J; bases unmatched to any gene: 6. Germline CDR1 and CDR2: SEHNR and FQNEAQ (reference sequence). CDR3 region: CASSSTGARNYGYTF. In DNA form, the CDR3 reads TGTGCCAGCAGCTCTACAGGGGCCCGTAACTATGGCTACACCTTC.

This chain connects TRBV7-9 to TRBJ2-1; D is possibly TRBD1 (6 bases). The germline V and J ends were trimmed by 7 bases and 3 bases, with 10 bases remaining between them. The CDR3 consists of 13 residues. Germline V lookup: CDR1 SEHNR, CDR2 FQNEAQ (reference sequence). The CDR3: CASTETGYNEQFF. The CDR3 DNA reads as TGTGCCAGCACTGAGACAGGCTACAATGAGCAGTTCTTC.

This chain uses TRBV5-6 with TRBJ2-7; 9 bases agree with TRBD1. V trimming: 4 bases; J trimming: 0 bases; junction bases outside the gene matches: 5. From germline, CDR1 is SGHDT and CDR2 YYEEEE. The CDR3 consists of 15 residues. DNA of the CDR3: TGTGCCAGCAGCCCCGGGACAGGGCTCTCCTACGAGCAGTACTTC. Protein sequence: CASSPGTGLSYEQYF.

The chain joins TRBV13 to TRBJ2-2; 7 nucleotides align to TRBD2. Germline V lookup: CDR1 PRHDT, CDR2 FYEKMQ (reference sequence). The V gene end was trimmed by 5 bases and the J gene end by 4 bases; junction bases not matched to a gene: 7. The CDR3 totals 15 residues. CDR3 protein: CASSGGDGATGELFF. DNA of the CDR3: TGTGCCAGCAGCGGGGGGGATGGCGCCACCGGGGAGCTGTTTTTT.

V and J are TRBV19 and TRBJ2-1, with 11 bases identical to TRBD2. The germline gives CDR1 LNHDA, CDR2 SQIVND (reference sequence). This CDR3 is built from 19 residues. V lost 4 bases to trimming and J lost 7 bases; unmatched junction nucleotides: 18. The CDR3: CASSTILAGAGFGRNEQFF. As DNA, the CDR3 is TGTGCCAGTAGTACTATACTAGCGGGAGCGGGGTTCGGTCGGAATGAGCAGTTCTTC.

The chain combines TRBV10-1 with TRBJ2-2; D is perhaps TRBD1 (6 bases). The CDR3 extends over 14 amino acids. V was trimmed by 2 bases and J by 3 bases, leaving 7 bases between them. Per the germline V gene, CDR1 is WNHNN and CDR2 is SYGVQD (reference sequence). The CDR3 spells CASSEEGDTGELFF. The CDR3, as DNA: TGCGCCAGCAGTGAGGAGGGGGACACCGGGGAGCTGTTTTTT.